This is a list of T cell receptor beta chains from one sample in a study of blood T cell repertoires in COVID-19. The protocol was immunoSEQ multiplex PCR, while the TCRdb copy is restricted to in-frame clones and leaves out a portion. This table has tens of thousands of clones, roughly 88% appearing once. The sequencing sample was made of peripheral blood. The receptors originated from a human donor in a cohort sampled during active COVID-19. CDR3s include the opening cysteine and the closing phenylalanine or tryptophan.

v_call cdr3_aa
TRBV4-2 CASSLGTGLEKLFF
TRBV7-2 CASSLGTHPTDTQYF
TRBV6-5 CASTNEGGTKGYTF
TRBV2 CASSEDRTTNEKLFF
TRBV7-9 CASSYRTGGNTEAFF
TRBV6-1 CASSERRIATNEKLFF
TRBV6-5 CASRKTTGEQYF
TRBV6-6 CASVRGGTDTQYF
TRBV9 CASSVSSGSYVEQYF
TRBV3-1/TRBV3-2 CASSQARVGYGYTF
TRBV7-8 CASSIRLAGSTDTQYF
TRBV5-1 CASSSGQGSENEQFF
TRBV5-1 CASSLTGVDTGELFF
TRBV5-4 CASSLTGSYEQYF
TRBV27 CASSYSSNNQPQHF
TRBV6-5 CASSLAGAGGGYEQYF
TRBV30 CAWTRGQGYEQYF
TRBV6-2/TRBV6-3 CASSKTHSGGAFNEQFF
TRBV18 CASSPDSGNQPQHF
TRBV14 CASSPSGASTDTQYF
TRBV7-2 CASSTGRGRRNSPLHF
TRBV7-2 CASSPGRAHSYEQYF
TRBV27 CASSPRGLPSYEQYF
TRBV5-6 CASSLGAFGQYF
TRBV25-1 CASSDGGATVTDTQYF
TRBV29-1 CSVERSVYGYTF
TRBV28 CASSLLGAGGLYEQYF
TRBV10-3 CAIRSGGVTYEQYF
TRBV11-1 CASSLEAGNSPLHF
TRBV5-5 CASAWQGATAHYGYTF
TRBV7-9 CASSLAQGAGVHGYTF
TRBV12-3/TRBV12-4 CASNRGPDTQYF
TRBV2 CASSNPPGGAQPQHF
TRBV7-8 CASSLGEKLTTQYF
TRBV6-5 CASRWTGTDTIYF
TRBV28 CASSPPSREQYF
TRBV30 CAWTPITGGGYEQYF
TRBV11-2 CASSLGGVYEQYF
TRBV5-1 CASSLSPANYGYTF
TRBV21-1 CASSKALVRDRVTQPQHF
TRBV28 CASRKGLSSFVLYGYTF
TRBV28 CASERQGGLFGYGYTF
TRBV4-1 CASSQEGRTDTQYF
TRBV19 CASRPLGGNQPQHF
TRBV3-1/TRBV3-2 CASSSRQHSGNTIYF
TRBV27 CASSLVGANSPLHF
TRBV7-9 CASSSSVKQFF
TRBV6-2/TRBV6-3 CASSSDNSNQPQHF
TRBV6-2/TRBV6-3 CASSYSSGLAGAYEQYF
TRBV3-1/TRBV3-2 CASSLGQNGYTF
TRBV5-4 CASSSGGLTNQETQYF
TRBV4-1 CASSHSGQGYEQYF
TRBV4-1 CASSQDRGAESTDTQYF